Listed below are T cell receptor beta chains from one sample, sequenced in a study of T cell responses to AZD1222 COVID-19 vaccine. Data came from immunoSEQ multiplex PCR; TCRdb stores just in-frame clones and leaves some out. The data contain roughly 190,000 clones, roughly 93% of them seen just once; the ten biggest clones take up roughly 0.99%. This specimen consisted of peripheral blood, obtained on day 0 of AZD1222 vaccination. Receptors were obtained from an adult in good health. Both conserved end residues are part of each CDR3.

v_call cdr3_length cdr3_aa
TRBV27 13 CASSSHTGAEAFF
TRBV29-1 17 CSVQGAQGAKYEETQYF
TRBV12-3/TRBV12-4 12 CASSIFGYEQYF
TRBV7-9 16 CASSAARAGVSEKLFF
TRBV11-2 15 CASSRRTGGIDEQFF
TRBV27 15 CASSFGAGKGETQYF
TRBV7-9 16 CASSLGTSGRNYGYTF
TRBV5-4 18 CASSLEGTSGMRFYEQYF
TRBV28 17 CASSNIGGQGNNQPQHF
TRBV28 16 CASTPNGPLTSYEQYF
TRBV27 16 CASSPSPGTGLYEQYF